The text below deals with one T cell receptor (beta chain). How the authors handled the data: Counts of nucleated cells, estimated from reference gene primer amplification, were obtained. Libraries were prepared by immunoSEQ multiplex PCR; TCRdb keeps only in-frame clonotypes and omits some of them. Clonal size and the V and J genes are those of that table, whereas D and trimming came from the DNA. This sample has a few hundred thousand clones, with over 70% found just once. This sample is drawn from a study of blood T cell repertoires in COVID-19. Study-wide context: Samples taken during acute and convalescent COVID-19 were collected in the United States, Italy and Spain.

Trimming took 4 bases from V and 1 from J; bases not matched to a gene: 7. Germline CDR1 is SGHTA and CDR2 is FQGNSA. The CDR3 runs to 17 residues. The TCR originated in a woman between 50 and 59 years old with acute or convalescent COVID-19. J is TRBJ2-5 and V is TRBV7-2; 12 positions match TRBD2. Sequences were obtained from peripheral blood. CDR3 coding DNA: TGTGCCAGCAGCTCCTATCCGGGACTAGCGGGCCAAGAGACCCAGTACTTC. Its translation is CASSSYPGLAGQETQYF.